These 20 T cell receptor beta chains were all obtained from the same sample, sequenced in a study of shared clonotypes between healthy human individuals. Sequencing was performed with immunoSEQ multiplex PCR; in TCRdb, only in-frame clones are kept and a portion is missing. Of about 680,000 clones in the sample, 72% are singletons; the top ten hold under 2%. Input material: memory CD4+ T cells sorted from blood. Stated subset: CD45RA-negative fraction. The receptors originated from a woman aged 25 to 45 in good health.

The J gene is TRBJ2-3, the V gene TRBV5-8; D not certain. The CDR3 extends over 14 amino acids. V was cut by 4 bases and J by 8 bases, with 17 bases left in between. CDR1 and CDR2 from the germline V gene are SGHTS and YDEGEE. CDR3 bases: TGTGCCAGCAGCCCTGCTGAGTACCTTGGTACGCAGTATTTT. It encodes CASSPAEYLGTQYF.

The chain joins TRBV28 to TRBJ1-1; D not certain. From germline, CDR1 is MDHEN and CDR2 SYDVKM. Trimming took off 10 bases at V and 0 bases at J, with 15 bases between the two ends. This CDR3 has 14 amino acids. CDR3 DNA: TGTGCCACAAGAAATAATAACATGAACACTGAAGCTTTCTTT. It is translated as CATRNNNMNTEAFF.

Written as DNA, the CDR3 is TGCGCCAGCAGGTGGAGCCTGAACACTGAAGCTTTCTTT. It specifies CASRWSLNTEAFF. The V and J genes are TRBV5-1 and TRBJ1-1; D is unclear. The germline V and J ends were trimmed by 5 bases and 0 bases, with 8 bases remaining between them. Germline CDR1 and CDR2: SGHRS and YFSETQ. The CDR3 has 13 residues.

This clone was recorded a few times. This sample also contains other DNA sequences that code for the same CDR3. The chain combines TRBV25-1 with TRBJ1-5, with D tentatively TRBD1 (5 bases). Germline CDR1 and CDR2: MGHDK and SYGVNS. This CDR3 region has 13 residues. The V gene lost 3 bases and the J gene lost 4 bases, with 7 bases spanning the gap. The CDR3 is CASSDGGNQPQHF. CDR3 DNA: TGTGCCAGCAGTGATGGGGGAAATCAGCCCCAGCATTTT.

This clone was detected once. V gene TRBV7-9 combines with J gene TRBJ1-1, with D uncertain. From germline, CDR1 is SEHNR and CDR2 FQNEAQ (reference sequence). The CDR3 is 13 residues long. Trimming took off 0 bases at V and 6 bases at J, with 8 bases between the two ends. CDR3 in amino acids: CASSLAGVAEAFF. CDR3 in DNA: TGTGCCAGCAGCTTAGCTGGGGTGGCTGAAGCTTTCTTT.

The rearrangement joins TRBV28 to TRBJ2-2, with 12 bases that match TRBD2. Germline V gives CDR1 MDHEN, CDR2 SYDVKM. This CDR3 is 16 amino acids long. J gave up 1 base and V 5 bases, and 2 bases lay outside the gene matches. This CDR3 reads CASSQTSGRNTGELFF. The CDR3 nucleotides read TGTGCCAGCAGTCAGACTAGCGGGAGGAACACCGGGGAGCTGTTTTTT.

This rearrangement joins TRBV7-9 to TRBJ1-1; 9 bases align to TRBD1. Germline V CDR1 and CDR2: SEHNR, FQNEAQ (reference sequence). The CDR3 is 17 residues long. V trimming: 1 base; J trimming: 7 bases; junction bases outside the gene matches: 13. CDR3 DNA: TGTGCCAGCAGCTTAGATTACATAGGACAGGGGTTCGGTGAAGCTTTCTTT. As protein: CASSLDYIGQGFGEAFF.

The CDR3 nucleotides read TGTGCCAGCACCCCCCAGGGTAGGCTCACCGGGGAGCTGTTTTTT. Translating gives CASTPQGRLTGELFF. V usage is TRBV6-5 and J usage is TRBJ2-2, with D perhaps TRBD1 (5 bases). The germline gives CDR1 MNHEY, CDR2 SVGAGI. The CDR3 loop spans 15 amino acids. The ends were cut back, 7 bases at V and 4 bases at J, with 16 bases in the middle.

V gene TRBV5-4 combines with J gene TRBJ1-2; D possibly corresponds to TRBD1 (5 bases). The germline V gene has CDR1 SGHNT and CDR2 YYREEE (reference sequence). CDR3 size: 14 residues. Trimming removed 3 bases from V and 0 bases from J, with 9 bases in between. The CDR3 nucleotides read TGTGCCAGCAGCTGGGGACGCTCTAACTATGGCTACACCTTC. The encoded protein is CASSWGRSNYGYTF.

V gene TRBV28 combines with J gene TRBJ2-3, with 8 nucleotides matching TRBD2. The J segment lost 0 bases and the V segment lost 8 bases, leaving 1 base of the junction unmatched. This CDR3 region has 13 residues. Germline CDR1 MDHEN, CDR2 SYDVKM. The CDR3 bases are TGTGCCAGCGCTAGCGGGAGCACAGATACGCAGTATTTT. The encoded protein is CASASGSTDTQYF.

V usage is TRBV7-9 and J usage is TRBJ2-1; D gene ambiguous. CDR1 is SEHNR, CDR2 FQNEAQ, per germline (reference sequence). V gave up 8 bases and J gave up 1 base, with 3 bases separating them. This CDR3 is built from 11 residues. DNA of the CDR3: TGTGCCAGCGTTTCCTACAATGAGCAGTTCTTC. This sequence encodes CASVSYNEQFF.

The J gene is TRBJ2-5, the V gene TRBV28, with TRBD2 matching 15 bases. Germline CDR1 and CDR2: MDHEN and SYDVKM. The V and J ends lost 6 bases and 4 bases, in that order; junction bases with no gene match: 9. This CDR3 is 17 amino acids long. This CDR3 is CASRLRTSGRVVETQYF. CDR3 coding DNA: TGTGCCAGCAGGCTCAGGACTAGCGGGAGGGTGGTAGAGACCCAGTACTTC.

V usage is TRBV10-3 and J usage is TRBJ1-2; the match to TRBD1 covers 8 bases. The germline V gene has CDR1 ENHRY and CDR2 SYGVKD. J gave up 4 bases and V 2 bases, and 12 bases lay outside the gene matches. The CDR3 has 17 amino acids. CDR3 DNA sequence: TGTGCCATCAGTGAGCTAAGACAGGGGAAGGCCCTCTATGGCTACACCTTC. It specifies CAISELRQGKALYGYTF.

J is TRBJ2-7 and V is TRBV28; TRBD2 matches 8 bases. V gave up 4 bases and J gave up 3 bases; unmatched junction bases: 8. This CDR3 region has 15 residues. Germline V gene lookup returns CDR1 MDHEN and CDR2 SYDVKM. The CDR3 DNA follows: TGTGCCAGCAGTTCCCCCCATGGGACTAGCTACGAGCAGTACTTC. Translating it yields CASSSPHGTSYEQYF.

The chain couples TRBV10-2 to TRBJ2-1; 8 bases fit TRBD2. The CDR3 sequence is 15 residues long. The ends lost 5 bases at V and 0 bases at J; junction bases unmatched: 3. Germline loops: CDR1 WSHSY, CDR2 SAAADI. The CDR3 DNA sequence: TGCGCCAGCAGTCCTAGCGGGTCCTCCTACAATGAGCAGTTCTTC. This encodes CASSPSGSSYNEQFF.

The gene calls are TRBV21-1 and TRBJ2-7. TRBV21-1 corresponds to a pseudogene. The length of the CDR3 is 13 residues. The CDR3 loop reads CASRPGPPSEQYF. The CDR3 bases are TGTGCCAGCAGGCCCGGACCCCCGAGCGAGCAGTACTTC.

This clone has just a few counts. J is TRBJ1-2 and V is TRBV28; D uncertain. Germline V gives CDR1 MDHEN, CDR2 SYDVKM. The CDR3 has 14 amino acids. Trimming cost V 3 bases and J 6 bases, with 14 bases left between them. The CDR3 region has the DNA TGTGCCAGCAGTTTCTCCACGAGCCCCAATGGCTACACCTTC. It encodes CASSFSTSPNGYTF.

This chain uses TRBV27 with TRBJ2-3, with a weak D call TRBD2 (6 bases). The ends were cut back, 10 bases at V and 2 bases at J, with 16 bases in the middle. The CDR3 has 14 residues. Germline values: CDR1 MNHEY, CDR2 SMNVEV (reference sequence). The CDR3 region is CATGSGAITDTQYF. The CDR3 DNA reads TGTGCCACCGGTAGCGGAGCTATCACAGATACGCAGTATTTT.

This rearrangement joins TRBV19 to TRBJ2-5; 10 nucleotides line up with TRBD1. Germline assignment: CDR1 LNHDA and CDR2 SQIVND (reference sequence). This CDR3 is 13 amino acids long. With V trimmed by 5 bases and J by 5 bases, 2 bases remained unmatched. The DNA of the CDR3 is TGTGCCAGTAGTCAGGACAGGGGGGAGACCCAGTACTTC. Protein sequence: CASSQDRGETQYF. The complete variable domain, with remaining parts taken from reference TRBV19 and TRBJ2-5, reads DGGITQSPKYLFRKEGQNVTLSCEQNLNHDAMYWYRQDPGQGLRLIYYSQIVNDFQKGDIAEGYSVSREKKESFPLTVTSAQKNPTAFYLCASSQDRGETQYFGPGTRLLVL.

This chain links TRBV9 with TRBJ1-2, with D tentatively TRBD1 (6 bases). The germline CDR1 and CDR2 sequences are SGDLS and YYNGEE. This CDR3 comprises 15 residues. Trimming cost V 4 bases and J 5 bases, with 18 bases left between them. The CDR3 nucleotides read TGTGCCAGCAGCTCCTTCGGACAGAAAAATTATGGCTACACCTTC. This gives the protein CASSSFGQKNYGYTF. The whole variable domain, filled in from reference TRBV9 and TRBJ1-2, reads DSGVTQTPKHLITATGQRVTLRCSPRSGDLSVYWYQQSLDQGLQFLIQYYNGEERAKGNILERFSAQQFPDLHSELNLSSLELGDSALYFCASSSFGQKNYGYTFGSGTRLTVV.